The entry below gives a single TCR beta chain sequence along with its context. Only in-frame clones appear in the TCRdb table, and some are missing; sequencing was by immunoSEQ multiplex PCR. The sample includes around 31,000 clones, 88% of them seen just once. The sample belongs to a study of blood T cell repertoires in COVID-19. Seattle-derived patients entered the study during active infection and were followed longitudinally. The sequence derives from a man in his fifties or sixties with COVID-19, enrolled during active disease. Sequencing was carried out using peripheral blood.

The CDR3 DNA sequence: TGTGCCAGCAGTCCAGACAGGGGGTCCCCCTACGAGCAGTACTTC. Encoded protein: CASSPDRGSPYEQYF. The chain recombines TRBV27 with TRBJ2-7, with TRBD1 matching over 9 bases. The junction had 7 bases not matched to a gene; V was cut back by 5 bases and J by 2 bases. This CDR3 has 15 amino acids. Germline loops: CDR1 MNHEY, CDR2 SMNVEV (reference sequence).